The 5 T cell receptor beta chains below all came from one sample that was sequenced in a study of T cell responses to AZD1222 COVID-19 vaccine (dated by TCRdb to the early 2020s). Library preparation used the immunoSEQ multiplex PCR assay. What TCRdb holds here is the immuneACCESS table cut down to in-frame rearrangements. Part of the clones is not present; checked against another copy, under half of the missing clones reflect an unresolved V gene, and the others are unexplained. The sample includes more than 95,000 clones, with around nine tenths observed a single time. 3.3% of the sample belongs to the ten largest clones. The sample's time point, from its label and the paper: about 28 days (+/-7) after the second vaccine dose. The sample's treatment or condition label, in plain terms: meningococcal conjugate vaccine given as trial control. Sequencing used peripheral blood, obtained 28 days after the second dose of the MenACWY control vaccine. Receptors originate from an adult who received the MenACWY meningococcal vaccine as a control.

The chain carries TRBV10-3 and TRBJ1-2, with no clear D. Germline V gene lookup returns CDR1 ENHRY and CDR2 SYGVKD. The CDR3 runs to 17 residues. Trimming took off 5 bases at V and 5 bases at J, with 24 bases between the two ends. The CDR3 spells CAISTPEQKESVYGYTF. The DNA for the CDR3 is TGTGCCATCAGTACCCCGGAGCAAAAGGAGAGTGTATATGGCTACACCTTC.

This chain joins TRBV12-3 or TRBV12-4 and TRBJ1-2, with 8 bases aligning to TRBD1. V shed 6 bases and J 7 bases; nucleotides not matched to a gene: 7. The CDR3 has 13 residues. The CDR3 sequence is CASRKLTGVGYTF. CDR3 nucleotides: TGTGCCAGCAGAAAACTGACAGGGGTTGGCTACACCTTC.

The chain recombines TRBV20-1 with TRBJ2-5; no firm D call. Trimming cost V 6 bases and J 5 bases, with 10 bases left between them. From germline, CDR1 is DFQATT and CDR2 SNEGSKA (reference sequence). The CDR3 loop spans 11 amino acids. CDR3 residues: CSASPSETQYF. The CDR3 coding sequence is TGCAGTGCGTCACCATCGGAGACCCAGTACTTC.

V and J are TRBV30 and TRBJ1-6, with unresolved D. This CDR3 spans 16 amino acids. From germline, CDR1 is GTSNPN and CDR2 SVGIG (reference sequence). V dropped 4 bases and J dropped 8 bases, with 21 bases sitting between them. In nucleotides, the CDR3 is TGTGCCTGGATGTTATTTCCGGGCAGAGAGTATTCACCCCTCCACTTT. Residues: CAWMLFPGREYSPLHF.

The V gene is TRBV24-1, the J gene TRBJ2-2, with a tentative D call TRBD1 (6 bases). The CDR3 extends over 16 amino acids. V dropped 5 bases and J dropped 3 bases, with 15 bases sitting between them. Per the germline V gene, CDR1 is KGHDR and CDR2 is SFDVKD. CDR3 bases: TGTGCCACCAGTGCCCCTGGGGGCCCATACACCGGGGAGCTGTTTTTT. Translating it yields CATSAPGGPYTGELFF.